This T cell receptor beta chain was recovered during a study of CD8 T cells in ankylosing spondylitis. In making TCR beta libraries, quantitative 5'-RACE with molecular barcodes was used. A single record per CDR3 protein comes from TCRdb applying MiXCR to the 5' RACE reads. The sample contains around 230,000 distinct CDR3 sequences, around 8% of which appear only once. General study points: Apparently characteristic of ankylosing spondylitis blood was a TCR beta motif (roughly eight highly homologous variants). Researchers reportedly found disease-linked clones significantly enriched in matched ankylosing spondylitis synovial fluid.

Germline CDR1 SGHRS, CDR2 YFSETQ. V was cut by 1 base and J by 10 bases, with 6 bases left in between. The CDR3 extends over 12 amino acids. This clonotype was detected ten times or more. The antigen remains unidentified. Sequenced sample: blood, either unsorted or a sorted T cell fraction (not recorded which). The gene calls are TRBV5-1 and TRBJ1-6; no definite D call. The receptor's source is a female donor with ankylosing spondylitis or in good health (not recorded which). The CDR3 bases are TGCGCCAGCAGCTTGATGGGCTCACCCCTCCACTTT. Its protein is CASSLMGSPLHF.